The rows below give T cell receptor beta chains drawn from one sample of a study of blood T cells in healthy people across ages. TCRdb re-derived calls from the 5' RACE reads in MiXCR, one entry per CDR3 protein. This table holds over 750,000 distinct CDR3 sequences, approximately 25% found once. This sample also belongs to another study, concerning T cells of mothers and their children.

Sequenced input: blood. The receptors originated from a boy younger than 18 in good health. Each CDR3 is given with its conserved first and last residue. A D gene is named only where the DNA matches it firmly. Clone sizes are given selectively: once, few, many, or a class where the clone is expanded.

V	D	size	J	DNA	CDR3
TRBV4-1	TRBD1	-	TRBJ2-2	TGCGCCAGCAGCAGGGGACAGGGGAACACCGGGGAGCTGTTTTTT	CASSRGQGNTGELFF
TRBV29-1	-	-	TRBJ2-7	TGCAGCGTCGTAGACTACTCCTACGAGCAGTACTTC	CSVVDYSYEQYF
TRBV29-1	-	-	TRBJ1-2	TGCAGCGTTGTGAACCGAGAGCGGTACTATGGCTACACCTTC	CSVVNRERYYGYTF
TRBV28	TRBD1	few	TRBJ1-4	TGTACCAGCAGTGTGACAGGGAGTAATGAAAAACTGTTTTTT	CTSSVTGSNEKLFF
TRBV27	-	few	TRBJ1-4	TGTGCCAGCAGCCTTTTTCAGGGAGCAACTAATGAAAAACTGTTTTTT	CASSLFQGATNEKLFF
TRBV12-3/TRBV12-4	TRBD2	few	TRBJ2-5	TGTGCCAGCAGTCCGGGACTAGCGGGGACCCAAGAGACCCAGTACTTC	CASSPGLAGTQETQYF
TRBV7-2	-	-	TRBJ1-3	TGTGCCAGCAGCCTTAATGGGGGAAACACCATATATTTT	CASSLNGGNTIYF
TRBV28	TRBD2	few	TRBJ2-7	TGTGCCAGCAACCCAAATGGGCTAGCGGACTCCTACGAGCAGTACTTC	CASNPNGLADSYEQYF
TRBV7-8	TRBD2	-	TRBJ2-1	TGTGCCAGCAGCTTACGAACAACTAGCGGGGTCCTGAGCTCCTACAATGAGCAGTTCTTC	CASSLRTTSGVLSSYNEQFF
TRBV7-2	-	few	TRBJ1-2	TGTGCCAGCAGCAACACAGGCCTCTATGGCTACACCTTC	CASSNTGLYGYTF
TRBV7-9	TRBD1	once	TRBJ1-1	TGTGCCAGCAGCAGTGCAGGGGGTGCTTTCTTT	CASSSAGGAFF
TRBV29-1	TRBD1	few	TRBJ2-7	TGCAGCTTCGCCGGGACAGGCTACGAGCAGTACTTC	CSFAGTGYEQYF
TRBV11-3	-	-	TRBJ2-2	TGTGCCAGCAGCTTATACGGGAGCGATGCCGGGGAGCTGTTTTTT	CASSLYGSDAGELFF
TRBV12-3/TRBV12-4	TRBD2	-	TRBJ2-7	TGTGCCAGCAGTTTCATAAGCGGGACTAACTCCTACGAGCAGTACTTC	CASSFISGTNSYEQYF
TRBV20-1	-	few	TRBJ2-7	TGCAGTGCTAGAGATTCGGACCGCGACGAGCAGTACTTC	CSARDSDRDEQYF
TRBV12-3/TRBV12-4	TRBD1	-	TRBJ1-1	TGTGCCAGCAGTCCCCCGGAGGGGGCAGACACTGAAGCTTTCTTT	CASSPPEGADTEAFF
TRBV28	-	few	TRBJ2-2	TGTGCCAGCAGTTTCTCCAGCTCGAACACCGGGGAGCTGTTTTTT	CASSFSSSNTGELFF
TRBV6-2/TRBV6-3	-	-	TRBJ1-1	TGTGCCAGCAAAAAGGGACCTAACACTGAAGCTTTCTTT	CASKKGPNTEAFF
TRBV5-6	TRBD2	-	TRBJ2-1	TGTGCCAGCAGCCCCCCGGGACTAGCGGCCCCCGTCGGCAATGAGCAGTTCTTC	CASSPPGLAAPVGNEQFF
TRBV12-3/TRBV12-4	-	few	TRBJ2-5	TGTGCCAGCAGTTCCGCTAATTTGGAGACCCAGTACTTC	CASSSANLETQYF
TRBV9	-	-	TRBJ2-7	TGTGCCAGCAGCGTAGATTCGTTAGGAGAGCAGTACTTC	CASSVDSLGEQYF
TRBV27	-	-	TRBJ2-7	TGTGCCAGCACACAAACAGGGAGTGGCGACGAGCAGTACTTC	CASTQTGSGDEQYF
TRBV5-1	TRBD2	-	TRBJ2-1	TGCGCCAGCAGCTATCCGGGACTAGCGGGCTCACCGGCAGGGAATGAGCAGTTCTTC	CASSYPGLAGSPAGNEQFF
TRBV20-1	TRBD1	few	TRBJ2-1	TGCAGTGCATTGGTCGGACAGGGACTCAATGAGCAGTTCTTC	CSALVGQGLNEQFF
TRBV7-2	-	few	TRBJ2-5	TGTGCCAGCAGCTTAGCGTCCCCAGGGGCGCCCACCAAGACTAGCCCGTACCAAGAGACCCAGTACTTC	CASSLASPGAPTKTSPYQETQYF
TRBV19	TRBD2	few	TRBJ2-3	TGTGCCAGTAGTATGAAGCGGGAAAGCACAGATACGCAGTATTTT	CASSMKRESTDTQYF
TRBV29-1	-	-	TRBJ1-2	TGCAGCGTTGCAACAGAGAATGGCTACACCTTC	CSVATENGYTF
TRBV6-1	-	-	TRBJ2-1	TGTGCCAGCAGTGGAGCGGATTACAATGAGCAGTTCTTC	CASSGADYNEQFF
TRBV15	-	few	TRBJ1-2	TGTGCCACCAGCAGAGATTCAGGTCGGCAGGGGGGCTACACCTTC	CATSRDSGRQGGYTF
TRBV7-2	-	-	TRBJ2-2	TGTGCCAGCAGCTTAGCCAGGAACACCGGGGAGCTGTTTTTT	CASSLARNTGELFF
TRBV2	-	few	TRBJ2-5	TGTGCCAGCAGGACGGGACTCCGGGAAGGAGAGACCCAGTACTTC	CASRTGLREGETQYF
TRBV24-1	-	few	TRBJ2-2	TGTGCCACCAGTCGGCCGAGTGGGGCTACGAACACCGGGGAGCTGTTTTTT	CATSRPSGATNTGELFF
TRBV7-8	-	few	TRBJ2-5	TGTGCCAGCGTCCCCCAGCCCGTGGGAGAGACCCAGTACTTC	CASVPQPVGETQYF
TRBV3-1	-	few	TRBJ1-4	TGTGCCAGCAGCCCGCGCCCGAAAAATGAAAAACTGTTTTTT	CASSPRPKNEKLFF
TRBV12-3/TRBV12-4	-	-	TRBJ1-2	TGTGCCAGCAGTTCCTTCAACAAGAATGGCTACACCTTC	CASSSFNKNGYTF